Below are 29 T cell receptor beta chains sequenced from a single sample in a study of cytomegalovirus exposure and HLA in healthy donors. This table comes from immunoSEQ multiplex PCR, and its TCRdb copy is limited to in-frame clones, with some not included. The sample holds about 120,000 clones, about nine tenths seen once. Sequencing was performed on PBMCs. These receptors all come from a woman aged 18-29 years in good health and CMV-seronegative.

The gene calls are TRBV27 and TRBJ2-7; possibly TRBD1 for D (6 bases). The CDR3 has 15 amino acids. The V gene's germline CDR1 is MNHEY and CDR2 SMNVEV (reference sequence). V was shortened by 6 bases and J by 2 bases, with 17 bases between the two germline ends. Written as DNA, the CDR3 is TGTGCCAGCAGCCAAGCGACAGGCGTTCCCTACGAGCAGTACTTC. As protein: CASSQATGVPYEQYF.

The CDR3 bases are TGTGCCAGCTCACCTAACGGCGGTAGCAATCAGCCCCAGCATTTT. Protein product: CASSPNGGSNQPQHF. The chain couples TRBV18 to TRBJ1-5; D is unresolved. Germline CDR1 and CDR2: KGHSH and LQKENI. Trimming removed 3 bases from V and 0 bases from J, with 9 bases in between. This CDR3 contains 15 residues.

V usage is TRBV4-2 and J usage is TRBJ2-1; a weak D match, TRBD2 (5 bases). Deletions cut 1 base from V and 9 bases from J, with 7 bases between. The germline V gene encodes CDR1 LGHNA and CDR2 YNFKEQ. This CDR3 spans 12 amino acids. Here the CDR3 DNA reads TGTGCCAGCAGCCAAGTAGAGGGTGAGCAGTTCTTC. This gives the protein CASSQVEGEQFF.

The rearrangement joins TRBV5-4 to TRBJ2-1, with D possibly TRBD1 on 5 matching bases. Trimming pared 3 bases from V and 0 bases from J, leaving 10 bases between. CDR3 length equals 15 residues. CDR1 and CDR2 (germline): SGHNT, YYREEE (reference sequence). CDR3 bases: TGTGCCAGCAGCTCTCGACAGCTCTCCTACAATGAGCAGTTCTTC. Its protein product is CASSSRQLSYNEQFF. The full variable domain, rest sourced from reference TRBV5-4 and TRBJ2-1, is ETGVTQSPTHLIKTRGQQVTLRCSSQSGHNTVSWYQQALGQGPQFIFQYYREEENGRGNFPPRFSGLQFPNYSSELNVNALELDDSALYLCASSSRQLSYNEQFFGPGTRLTVL.

The V and J genes are TRBV7-9 and TRBJ2-2; D gene uncertain. V gave up 2 bases and J gave up 3 bases, with 4 bases separating them. CDR1 SEHNR and CDR2 FQNEAQ come from the germline V gene (reference sequence). The CDR3 runs to 13 residues. The CDR3 nucleotides read TGTGCCAGCAGCTTAAAGCACACCGGGGAGCTGTTTTTT. Amino acids: CASSLKHTGELFF.

The chain links TRBV23-1 to TRBJ2-6, with D unclear. TRBV23-1 is an ORF, and what it does is uncertain. The V end lost 1 base, the J end lost 0 bases, and 10 bases lay between the germline ends. CDR3 size: 17 residues. The CDR3 protein is CASSQCPDSSGANVLTF. In DNA, the CDR3 is TGCGCCAGCAGTCAATGCCCAGATTCCTCTGGGGCCAACGTCCTGACTTTC.

In nucleotides, the CDR3 is TGCGCCAGCAGAGCCAGAGGGGGTGGGTACGAGCAGTACTTC. Its protein product is CASRARGGGYEQYF. The chain combines TRBV5-1 with TRBJ2-7; a possible D gene is TRBD1 (6 bases). This CDR3 region has 14 residues. The V gene's germline CDR1 is SGHRS and CDR2 YFSETQ. Trimming removed 5 bases from V and 4 bases from J, with 16 bases in between.

The chain carries TRBV5-1 and TRBJ1-1; maybe TRBD1 (5 bases). CDR1 is SGHRS, CDR2 YFSETQ, per germline. Trimming cost V 2 bases and J 4 bases, with 12 bases left between them. This CDR3 comprises 14 residues. The CDR3 bases are TGCGCCAGCAGCTTTGACATGGGGGGCACTGAAGCTTTCTTT. Translation gives CASSFDMGGTEAFF.

The rearrangement uses TRBV18 and TRBJ2-4; 7 nucleotides line up with TRBD1. In germline, CDR1 is KGHSH, CDR2 LQKENI. V trimming: 0 bases; J trimming: 0 bases; junction bases outside the gene matches: 5. The CDR3 runs 17 residues. DNA for the CDR3: TGTGCCAGCTCACCACCCCGGCAGGGGGTAGCCAAAAACATTCAGTACTTC. This translates into CASSPPRQGVAKNIQYF.

The rearrangement links TRBV5-1 to TRBJ1-2; a possible D gene is TRBD1 (5 bases). CDR3 length equals 14 residues. Germline values: CDR1 SGHRS, CDR2 YFSETQ. V was cut by 0 bases and J by 3 bases, with 9 bases left in between. The CDR3 loop reads CASSLDRSDYGYTF. CDR3 in DNA: TGCGCCAGCAGCTTGGACAGGTCTGACTATGGCTACACCTTC.

The J gene is TRBJ2-7, the V gene TRBV5-6, with a weak D call TRBD2 (6 bases). The CDR3 spans 13 residues. V lost 5 bases and J 3 bases, leaving 12 bases between the germline ends. Germline V CDR1 and CDR2: SGHDT, YYEEEE. The CDR3 here is CASRSGLDYEQYF. CDR3 nucleotides: TGTGCCAGCAGATCGGGACTGGACTACGAGCAGTACTTC.

The chain joins TRBV25-1 to TRBJ2-7, with 7 positions matching TRBD1. Losses at the gene ends were 6 bases for V and 3 bases for J; bases not matched to a gene: 8. CDR3 length: 14 amino acids. Germline V gives CDR1 MGHDK, CDR2 SYGVNS. The CDR3 protein is CASSRDSSFYEQYF. CDR3 DNA: TGTGCCAGCAGCAGGGACAGCAGTTTCTACGAGCAGTACTTC.

In this sample, this clone turned up once. This CDR3 is CASSSEGTYEQYF. CDR3 coding DNA: TGTGCCAGCAGCTCGGAGGGGACCTACGAGCAGTACTTC. The chain combines TRBV28 with TRBJ2-7, with D maybe TRBD2 (6 bases). The CDR3 consists of 13 residues. With 6 bases removed from V and 2 bases from J, the gap between germline ends came to 11 bases. Germline V gene lookup returns CDR1 MDHEN and CDR2 SYDVKM.

The rearrangement uses TRBV5-1 and TRBJ2-5, with 15 bases lining up with TRBD2. The J segment lost 5 bases and the V segment lost 4 bases, leaving 15 bases of the junction unmatched. The CDR3 is 19 amino acids. Germline V CDR1 and CDR2: SGHRS, YFSETQ. CDR3 DNA sequence: TGCGCCAGCAGCCAAGGACTAGCGGGAGGGCCAGGAGGGGCGGAGACCCAGTACTTC. It translates to CASSQGLAGGPGGAETQYF. Based on the CDR3 plus reference TRBV5-1 and TRBJ2-5, the full variable domain is KAGVTQTPRYLIKTRGQQVTLSCSPISGHRSVSWYQQTPGQGLQFLFEYFSETQRNKGNFPGRFSGRQFSNSRSEMNVSTLELGDSALYLCASSQGLAGGPGGAETQYFGPGTRLLVL.

This chain connects TRBV4-1 to TRBJ2-5; TRBD2 matches at 12 bases. V dropped 1 base and J dropped 10; count of bases not matched to a gene: 22. Looked up from germline, CDR1 is MGHRA and CDR2 is YSYEKL. CDR3 length: 20 residues. The CDR3 coding sequence is TGCGCCAGCAGCCAAGCCTCCTACTCACTAGCGGGAGGTACCAGGGGGGTCCAGTACTTC. As protein: CASSQASYSLAGGTRGVQYF.

This chain links TRBV15 with TRBJ2-3, with TRBD2 identical over 11 bases. J was trimmed by 12 bases and V by 3 bases; bases with no gene match: 11. Germline CDR1 is LNHNV and CDR2 is YYDKDF (reference sequence). The CDR3 loop spans 15 amino acids. CDR3 bases: TGTGCCACCAGCAGGGGGACTGTAGCGGGAGGGCGACAGTATTTT. Translation gives CATSRGTVAGGRQYF.

The chain couples TRBV6-5 to TRBJ1-1, with 7 bases fitting TRBD1. Germline V gene sequence: CDR1 MNHEY, CDR2 SVGAGI. With V trimmed by 4 bases and J by 5 bases, 7 bases remained unmatched. This CDR3 comprises 14 residues. The CDR3 region is CASSFWDRRTEAFF. CDR3 DNA sequence: TGTGCCAGCAGTTTTTGGGACAGACGGACTGAAGCTTTCTTT.

The chain is built from TRBV2 and TRBJ2-2; 10 positions agree with TRBD2. After removal of 4 bases from V and 3 bases from J, the junction contained 2 bases not matched to a gene. Germline V lookup: CDR1 SNHLY, CDR2 FYNNEI. This CDR3 comprises 15 residues. CDR3 protein: CASSGTSGDTGELFF. CDR3 bases: TGTGCCAGCAGTGGGACTAGCGGTGACACCGGGGAGCTGTTTTTT.

This clone was counted a few times. The V call is TRBV2, the J call TRBJ1-2; D perhaps matches TRBD1 (5 bases). This CDR3 region has 14 residues. Germline V lookup: CDR1 SNHLY, CDR2 FYNNEI. The V and J ends lost 6 bases and 0 bases respectively, with 11 bases between them. The CDR3 loop is CASRPRGANYGYTF. As DNA, the CDR3 is TGTGCCAGCAGACCTCGGGGGGCTAACTATGGCTACACCTTC.

This rearrangement joins TRBV30 to TRBJ2-3, with 8 bases aligning to TRBD2. J lost 2 bases, V lost 0 bases, and 10 bases had no gene match. The CDR3 totals 17 residues. The germline gives CDR1 GTSNPN, CDR2 SVGIG (reference sequence). CDR3 bases: TGTGCCTGGAGTGTATCTGCCGGACTAGCTTACACAGATACGCAGTATTTT. Encoded protein: CAWSVSAGLAYTDTQYF.

The CDR3 nucleotides read TGTGCCAGCCAACGCACCGGCGAGCAGTACTTC. Protein sequence: CASQRTGEQYF. The rearrangement links TRBV11-2 to TRBJ2-7; D unclear. Trimming removed 8 bases from V and 6 bases from J, with 11 bases in between. This CDR3 is 11 amino acids long. CDR1 and CDR2 (germline): SGHAT, FQNNGV.

The chain carries TRBV15 and TRBJ1-1; TRBD1 might be the D (5 bases). The CDR3 runs 16 residues. V gave up 0 bases and J gave up 5 bases, with 16 bases separating them. Germline V gives CDR1 LNHNV, CDR2 YYDKDF (reference sequence). In nucleotides, the CDR3 is TGTGCCACCAGCAGAGATCAGTGGGGGGGAAAGACTGAAGCTTTCTTT. Encoded protein: CATSRDQWGGKTEAFF.

J is TRBJ1-4 and V is TRBV7-2; no clear D. The V gene lost 5 bases and the J gene lost 7 bases, with 8 bases spanning the gap. The germline CDR1 and CDR2 sequences are SGHTA and FQGNSA. CDR3 length: 12 residues. The CDR3 sequence is CASSREGEKLFF. As DNA, the CDR3 is TGTGCCAGCAGCCGCGAGGGTGAAAAACTGTTTTTT.

The V call is TRBV15, the J call TRBJ2-1; TRBD1 is a possible D gene (6 bases). Per germline, CDR1 LNHNV and CDR2 YYDKDF (reference sequence). This CDR3 comprises 15 residues. Trimming took 6 bases from V and 0 from J, leaving 12 bases between them. The CDR3 protein is CATRTDRSSYNEQFF. The CDR3 DNA reads as TGTGCCACCAGGACCGACAGGAGCTCCTACAATGAGCAGTTCTTC.

The chain couples TRBV7-3 to TRBJ2-5, with 8 positions matching TRBD2. Per the germline V gene, CDR1 is SGHTA and CDR2 is FQGTGA. The CDR3 is 15 residues long. The junction had 6 bases not matched to a gene; V was cut back by 5 bases and J by 1 base. In DNA form, the CDR3 reads TGTGCCAGCAGCCGAGGGCGGGGGGCCCAAGAGACCCAGTACTTC. Protein sequence: CASSRGRGAQETQYF.

The CDR3 is CASTARGVYGYTF. CDR3 coding DNA: TGTGCCAGTACCGCCCGGGGGGTGTATGGCTACACCTTC. The chain carries TRBV19 and TRBJ1-2, with a tentative D call TRBD1 (5 bases). The CDR3 is 13 amino acids. Trimming stripped 7 bases from V and 5 bases from J, with 14 bases between. CDR1 and CDR2 (germline): LNHDA, SQIVND (reference sequence).

The table lists this clone with a few counts. The chain combines TRBV28 with TRBJ1-5; no firm D call. Trimming pared 3 bases from V and 4 bases from J, leaving 7 bases between. The CDR3 covers 13 residues. From germline, CDR1 is MDHEN and CDR2 SYDVKM. The CDR3 spells CASSLTGNQPQHF. The CDR3 DNA reads TGTGCCAGCAGTTTGACGGGAAATCAGCCCCAGCATTTT.

V gene TRBV16 combines with J gene TRBJ2-1; D may be TRBD2 (6 bases). Trimming took off 7 bases at V and 0 bases at J, with 10 bases between the two ends. The CDR3 is made up of 14 amino acids. The germline V gene has CDR1 KGHSY and CDR2 FQNENV. CDR3 sequence (DNA): TGTGCCAGCACGGGGGTTGGCTCCTACAATGAGCAGTTCTTC. This codes for CASTGVGSYNEQFF.

The chain couples TRBV9 to TRBJ2-5, with D perhaps matching TRBD1 (5 bases). Per germline, CDR1 SGDLS and CDR2 YYNGEE. Trimming pared 0 bases from V and 4 bases from J, leaving 16 bases between. The CDR3 spans 16 residues. The CDR3 DNA sequence: TGTGCCAGCAGCGTAGTGAGCCCAGGGTCGGGAGAGACCCAGTACTTC. Protein sequence: CASSVVSPGSGETQYF.